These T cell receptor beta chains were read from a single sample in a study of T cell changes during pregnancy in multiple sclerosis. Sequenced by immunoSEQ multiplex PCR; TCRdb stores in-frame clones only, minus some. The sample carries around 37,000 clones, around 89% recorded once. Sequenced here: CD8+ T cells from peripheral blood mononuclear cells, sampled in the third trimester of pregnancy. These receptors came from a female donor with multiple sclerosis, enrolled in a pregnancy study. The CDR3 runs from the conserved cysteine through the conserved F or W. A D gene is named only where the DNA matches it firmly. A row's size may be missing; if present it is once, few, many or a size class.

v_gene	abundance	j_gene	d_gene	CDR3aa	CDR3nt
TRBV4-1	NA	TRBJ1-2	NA	CASSQELDLYGYTF	TGCGCCAGCAGCCAAGAGCTAGACCTCTATGGCTACACCTTC
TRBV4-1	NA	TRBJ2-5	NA	CASSQEGRRGETQYF	TGCGCCAGCAGCCAAGAGGGGCGGCGGGGAGAGACCCAGTACTTC
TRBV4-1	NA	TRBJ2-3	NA	CASCCDSAYTDTQYF	TGCGCCAGCTGTTGCGACAGCGCCTATACAGATACGCAGTATTTT
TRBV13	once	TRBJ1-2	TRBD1	CASSLGVQGAGGYTF	TGTGCCAGCAGCTTAGGCGTACAGGGGGCAGGTGGCTACACCTTC
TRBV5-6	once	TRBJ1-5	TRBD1	CASSLSTGVNQPQHF	TGTGCCAGCAGCTTATCGACAGGGGTTAATCAGCCCCAACATTTT
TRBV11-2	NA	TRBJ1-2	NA	CASSQGYGYTF	TGTGCCAGCAGCCAGGGCTATGGCTACACCTTC
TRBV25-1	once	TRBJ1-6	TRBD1	CASSEGTETSPLHF	TGTGCCAGCAGTGAGGGGACAGAAACTTCACCCCTCCACTTT
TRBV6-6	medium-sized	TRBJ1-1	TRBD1	CASRTTGGEVNTEAFF	TGTGCCAGCAGGACGACAGGGGGCGAGGTGAACACTGAAGCTTTCTTT
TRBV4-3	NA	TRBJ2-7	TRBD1	CASSQAPGGSYEQYF	TGCGCCAGCAGCCAAGCCCCAGGGGGCTCCTACGAGCAGTACTTC
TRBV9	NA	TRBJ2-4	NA	CASSAGRGKNIQYF	TGTGCCAGCAGCGCGGGCCGGGGGAAAAACATTCAGTACTTC
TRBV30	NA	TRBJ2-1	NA	CAWSGRYNEQFF	TGTGCCTGGAGTGGTCGGTACAATGAGCAGTTCTTC
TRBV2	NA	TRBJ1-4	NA	CASRDMGFEKLFF	TGTGCCAGCAGGGACATGGGTTTTGAAAAACTGTTTTTT
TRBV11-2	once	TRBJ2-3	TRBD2	CASSRLAGGPDTQYF	TGTGCCAGCAGCCGGCTAGCGGGGGGGCCAGATACGCAGTATTTT
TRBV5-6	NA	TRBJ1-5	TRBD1	CASSLWTGFQPQHF	TGTGCCAGCAGCTTGTGGACAGGGTTTCAGCCCCAGCATTTT
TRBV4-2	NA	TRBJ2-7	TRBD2	CASSLIGTSGYEQYF	TGTGCCAGCAGCCTTATCGGGACTAGCGGTTACGAGCAGTACTTC
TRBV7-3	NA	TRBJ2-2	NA	CASSLAGKNTGELFF	TGTGCCAGCAGCTTGGCAGGGAAGAACACCGGGGAGCTGTTTTTT
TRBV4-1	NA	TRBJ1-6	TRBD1	CASSHRTGKNSPLHF	TGCGCCAGCAGCCATCGGACAGGGAAAAATTCACCCCTCCACTTT
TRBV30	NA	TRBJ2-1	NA	CAWSPVGGGRDEQFF	TGTGCCTGGAGTCCCGTTGGGGGCGGCCGCGATGAGCAGTTCTTC
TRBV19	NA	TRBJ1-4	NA	CASSTLPGDGEKLFF	TGTGCCAGTAGTACCCTACCGGGGGACGGGGAAAAACTGTTTTTT
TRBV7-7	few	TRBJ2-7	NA	CASSLVAWSKQYF	TGTGCTAGCAGCTTAGTAGCGTGGTCCAAGCAGTACTTC
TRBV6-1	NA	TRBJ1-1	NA	CASSEAVGENTEAFF	TGTGCCAGCAGTGAAGCTGTCGGTGAGAACACTGAAGCTTTCTTT
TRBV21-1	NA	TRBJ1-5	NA	CASSSGVDVSNQPQHF	TGTGCCAGCAGTTCAGGGGTGGACGTTAGCAATCAGCCCCAGCATTTT
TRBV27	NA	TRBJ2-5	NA	CASSLSNPGFSQETQYF	TGTGCCAGCAGTTTATCGAATCCGGGGTTTTCCCAAGAGACCCAGTACTTC
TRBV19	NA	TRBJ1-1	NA	CATHYRNTEAFF	TGTGCCACTCATTACAGAAACACTGAAGCTTTCTTT
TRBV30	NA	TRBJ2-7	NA	CAWSGAGRVWEQYF	TGTGCCTGGAGTGGGGCGGGGAGAGTATGGGAGCAGTACTTC
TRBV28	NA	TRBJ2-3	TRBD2	CATQRGGRVPPDTQYF	TGTGCCACACAGCGGGGGGGCCGAGTCCCCCCAGATACGCAGTATTTT
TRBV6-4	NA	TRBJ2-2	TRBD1	CASSPGTGTLVELFF	TGTGCCAGCAGCCCCGGGACAGGGACTCTGGTGGAGCTGTTTTTT
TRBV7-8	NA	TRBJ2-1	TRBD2	CASSLGLAGGGGEQFF	TGTGCCAGCAGCTTAGGCCTAGCGGGGGGCGGGGGTGAGCAGTTCTTC
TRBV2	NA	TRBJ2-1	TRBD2	CATPAPSGSRGQFF	TGTGCCACCCCGGCCCCTAGCGGAAGTAGGGGGCAGTTCTTC
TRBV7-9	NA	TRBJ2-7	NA	CASSLAAGRMREQYF	TGTGCCAGCAGCTTAGCGGCAGGGAGGATGCGCGAGCAGTACTTC
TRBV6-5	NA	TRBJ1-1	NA	CASSYSGSMNTEAFF	TGTGCCAGCAGTTACTCCGGGAGTATGAACACTGAAGCTTTCTTT
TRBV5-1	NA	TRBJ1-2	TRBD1	CASSPRTGGDNYGYTF	TGCGCCAGCAGCCCCAGGACAGGGGGCGATAACTATGGCTACACCTTC
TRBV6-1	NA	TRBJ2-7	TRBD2	CASSEDLAGSYEQYF	TGTGCCAGCAGTGAAGACCTAGCGGGGTCCTACGAGCAGTACTTC
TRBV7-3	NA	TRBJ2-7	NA	CASSLGGGEQYF	TGTGCCAGCAGCTTAGGAGGTGGCGAGCAGTACTTC
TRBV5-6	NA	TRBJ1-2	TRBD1	CASSTGDSPYGYTF	TGTGCCAGCAGCACGGGGGACAGCCCGTATGGCTACACCTTC
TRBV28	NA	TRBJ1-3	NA	CASSFGGPSSGNTIYF	TGTGCCAGCAGTTTCGGGGGGCCATCCTCTGGAAACACCATATATTTT
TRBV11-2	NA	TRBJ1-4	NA	CASSLDRLERGATNEKLFF	TGTGCCAGCAGCTTAGATCGGCTGGAGAGAGGTGCAACTAATGAAAAACTGTTTTTT
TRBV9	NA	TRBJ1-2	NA	CASSSGASYGYTF	TGTGCCAGCAGCTCAGGGGCGTCCTATGGCTACACCTTC